The 30 T cell receptor beta chains below come from one sample, sequenced in a study of yellow fever vaccine responses in identical twins. TCRdb re-derived calls from the RT-PCR reads in MiXCR, one entry per CDR3 protein. The table records hundreds of distinct CDR3 sequences, over 70% of them present only once. Sample: T cells from blood (PBMCs), unsorted or a sorted subset (not recorded which), taken before or after yellow fever vaccination (not recorded which). These receptor sequences come from a female donor who received the yellow fever vaccine.

The chain links TRBV19 to TRBJ1-5; D gene unclear. V dropped 5 bases and J dropped 6 bases, with 17 bases sitting between them. The CDR3 runs to 15 residues. Germline V CDR1 and CDR2: LNHDA, SQIVND (reference sequence). CDR3 in amino acids: CASSPGFAAAQPQHF. The DNA of the CDR3 is TGTGCCAGTAGTCCGGGCTTCGCAGCTGCTCAGCCCCAGCATTTT.

The V gene is TRBV7-9, the J gene TRBJ2-2; D is ambiguous. The germline V gene encodes CDR1 SEHNR and CDR2 FQNEAQ (reference sequence). This CDR3 spans 12 amino acids. The V and J ends lost 5 bases and 6 bases respectively, with 7 bases between them. DNA for the CDR3: TGTGCCAGCAGCCCCCTTTCCGGGGAGCTGTTTTTT. Protein: CASSPLSGELFF.

The rearrangement joins TRBV4-1 to TRBJ2-7; D not resolved. This CDR3 has 13 amino acids. V lost 1 base to trimming and J lost 0 bases, with 4 bases between them. The V gene's germline CDR1 is MGHRA and CDR2 YSYEKL. The DNA of the CDR3 is TGCGCCAGCAGCCAAGGGCCCTCCTACGAGCAGTACTTC. The encoded protein is CASSQGPSYEQYF.

This clonotype showed up just a few times. The gene calls are TRBV28 and TRBJ2-7, with D unclear. Trimming left V 5 bases short and J 5 bases short, with 10 bases between. The V gene's germline CDR1 is MDHEN and CDR2 SYDVKM. This CDR3 region has 12 residues. The CDR3 DNA follows: TGTGCCAGCAGTACCAGCATGAACGAGCAGTACGTC. It yields the protein CASSTSMNEQYV.

V and J are TRBV29-1 and TRBJ2-7; 8 bases agree with TRBD2. V trimming: 0 bases; J trimming: 3 bases; junction bases outside the gene matches: 4. The CDR3 covers 14 residues. In germline, CDR1 is SQVTM, CDR2 ANQGSEA. The CDR3 protein is CSVEDPREGYEQYF. CDR3 DNA sequence: TGCAGCGTTGAAGATCCCCGGGAGGGCTACGAGCAGTACTTC.

This chain's CDR3 is CSARDVSMTYEQYF. In nucleotides, the CDR3 is TGCAGTGCTAGAGATGTTTCAATGACCTACGAGCAGTACTTC. The chain links TRBV20-1 to TRBJ2-7; D remains ambiguous. Germline assignment: CDR1 DFQATT and CDR2 SNEGSKA (reference sequence). V shed 0 bases and J shed 2 bases, with 11 bases lying between them. CDR3 size: 14 residues.

The chain employs TRBV5-6 and TRBJ2-1; unclear D gene. This CDR3 contains 13 residues. Trimming stripped 1 base from V and 3 bases from J, with 5 bases between. Germline CDR1 reads SGHDT; CDR2 reads YYEEEE. CDR3 bases: TGTGCCAGCAGCTTGCGAGGCTACAATGAGCAGTTCTTC. It yields the protein CASSLRGYNEQFF.

The chain links TRBV4-3 to TRBJ1-5, with 9 bases matching TRBD1. Germline loops: CDR1 LGHNA, CDR2 YSLEER. The CDR3 is 16 amino acids. Germline trimming cut 2 bases from V and 1 base from J; bases unmatched to any gene: 3. This chain's CDR3 is CASSQSGTGSNQPQHF. The CDR3 DNA sequence: TGCGCCAGCAGCCAATCCGGGACAGGGAGCAATCAGCCCCAGCATTTT.

The V gene is TRBV12-3 or TRBV12-4, the J gene TRBJ2-2; 9 nucleotides match TRBD1. J gave up 4 bases and V 7 bases, and 10 bases lay outside the gene matches. CDR3 length: 16 amino acids. The CDR3: CASKYRGREGTGELFF. Here the CDR3 DNA reads TGTGCCAGCAAATACAGGGGGCGCGAGGGCACCGGGGAGCTGTTTTTT.

The V gene is TRBV4-3, the J gene TRBJ1-2, with no clear D. Germline CDR1 is LGHNA and CDR2 is YSLEER. The ends were cut back, 0 bases at V and 5 bases at J, with 13 bases in the middle. There are 15 residues in the CDR3. In DNA form, the CDR3 reads TGCGCCAGCAGCCAAGAAGGGAGGGAGGTTTATGGCTACACCTTC. Translating gives CASSQEGREVYGYTF.

The V gene is TRBV19, the J gene TRBJ1-1; D might be TRBD1 (6 bases). The germline gives CDR1 LNHDA, CDR2 SQIVND (reference sequence). Trimming pared 5 bases from V and 2 bases from J, leaving 12 bases between. The length of the CDR3 is 14 residues. CDR3: CASSDGQINTEAFF. In DNA form, the CDR3 reads TGTGCCAGTAGTGACGGACAGATCAACACTGAAGCTTTCTTT. The variable domain in full, completed from reference TRBV19 and TRBJ1-1, reads DGGITQSPKYLFRKEGQNVTLSCEQNLNHDAMYWYRQDPGQGLRLIYYSQIVNDFQKGDIAEGYSVSREKKESFPLTVTSAQKNPTAFYLCASSDGQINTEAFFGQGTRLTVV.

The chain has TRBV5-7 and TRBJ1-5; D is uncertain. TRBV5-7 carries the ORF label, with uncertain function. The CDR3 spans 14 residues. Between the trimmed V and J ends, which lost 4 bases and 2 bases, there was a span of 10 bases. The CDR3 loop reads CASSVYKRNQPQHF. Written as DNA, the CDR3 is TGTGCCAGCAGCGTATACAAGCGCAATCAGCCCCAGCATTTT.

The chain links TRBV11-2 to TRBJ2-5; 10 bases fit TRBD2. V lost 1 base to trimming and J lost 5 bases; unmatched junction nucleotides: 16. Germline V gives CDR1 SGHAT, CDR2 FQNNGV. The CDR3 has 19 amino acids. The DNA of the CDR3 is TGTGCCAGCAGCTTAGGAGTAGAGTTCTTGGGACTAGCGAGGGAGACCCAGTACTTC. Amino acids: CASSLGVEFLGLARETQYF.

This chain uses TRBV11-1 with TRBJ1-6, with D tentatively TRBD1 (6 bases). Trimming cost V 2 bases and J 2 bases, with 10 bases left between them. Germline CDR1 is SGHAT and CDR2 is FQDESV (reference sequence). The CDR3 covers 16 residues. The CDR3 loop reads CASSLTGGAYNSPLHF. The CDR3 nucleotides are TGTGCCAGCAGCTTAACCGGGGGCGCCTATAATTCACCCCTCCACTTT.

The chain combines TRBV7-9 with TRBJ2-1; 7 nucleotides match TRBD2. V shed 4 bases and J 8 bases; nucleotides not matched to a gene: 8. The CDR3 runs to 14 residues. The germline V gene encodes CDR1 SEHNR and CDR2 FQNEAQ (reference sequence). The CDR3 nucleotides are TGTGCCAGCAGCTCCCTTACTAGCGCGGATGAGCAGTTCTTC. Protein product: CASSSLTSADEQFF. The full variable domain, completed using reference TRBV7-9 and TRBJ2-1, is DTGVSQNPRHKITKRGQNVTFRCDPISEHNRLYWYRQTLGQGPEFLTYFQNEAQLEKSRLLSDRFSAERPKGSFSTLEIQRTEQGDSAMYLCASSSLTSADEQFFGPGTRLTVL.

This rearrangement joins TRBV29-1 to TRBJ1-2; D not resolved. The CDR3 loop spans 13 amino acids. The germline CDR1 and CDR2 sequences are SQVTM and ANQGSEA. The V and J ends lost 7 bases and 2 bases respectively, with 14 bases between them. CDR3 protein: CSALGPPNYGYTF. DNA for the CDR3: TGCAGCGCCCTAGGACCGCCAAACTATGGCTACACCTTC.

The V gene is TRBV9, the J gene TRBJ2-1; 7 bases align to TRBD2. Losses at the gene ends were 0 bases for V and 8 bases for J; bases not matched to a gene: 8. Germline V gene sequence: CDR1 SGDLS, CDR2 YYNGEE. The CDR3 is made up of 15 amino acids. The CDR3, as DNA: TGTGCCAGCAGCGTAGGACTAGCTATGAACGATGAGCAGTTCTTC. It specifies CASSVGLAMNDEQFF. Drawing the rest from reference TRBV9 and TRBJ2-1, the complete variable domain is DSGVTQTPKHLITATGQRVTLRCSPRSGDLSVYWYQQSLDQGLQFLIQYYNGEERAKGNILERFSAQQFPDLHSELNLSSLELGDSALYFCASSVGLAMNDEQFFGPGTRLTVL.

This chain uses TRBV29-1 with TRBJ2-5; 9 bases align to TRBD2. The CDR3 is 15 residues long. With V trimmed by 5 bases and J by 5 bases, 12 bases remained unmatched. Germline V CDR1 and CDR2: SQVTM, ANQGSEA. The CDR3 sequence: CSVKLATSGRETQYF. CDR3 DNA: TGCAGCGTTAAATTAGCGACTAGCGGCAGGGAGACCCAGTACTTC.

This chain connects TRBV7-6 to TRBJ1-5; D call uncertain. This CDR3 has 15 residues. Germline CDR1 reads SGHVS; CDR2 reads FNYEAQ. V was pared by 2 bases and J by 7 bases, with 15 bases between. CDR3 sequence: CASSLNGVAGQPQHF. The CDR3 nucleotides read TGTGCCAGCAGCTTAAATGGGGTAGCAGGACAGCCCCAGCATTTT.

In its sample, this clonotype was seen once. The chain uses TRBV20-1 and TRBJ2-7; D is perhaps TRBD2 (6 bases). Germline V CDR1 and CDR2: DFQATT, SNEGSKA (reference sequence). CDR3 length: 13 amino acids. With 3 bases removed from V and 2 bases from J, the gap between germline ends came to 11 bases. This CDR3 is CSARILATYEQYF. CDR3 sequence (DNA): TGCAGTGCTAGGATCCTAGCGACCTACGAGCAGTACTTC.

The chain is built from TRBV11-3 and TRBJ2-7, with TRBD1 matching over 8 bases. CDR1 is SGHNT, CDR2 YENEEA, per germline. The junction had 4 bases not matched to a gene; V was cut back by 3 bases and J by 6 bases. This CDR3 has 13 residues. The CDR3 DNA reads TGTGCCAGCAGCTTTATCAGGGGGCGCGAGCAGTACGTC. Protein product: CASSFIRGREQYV.

This chain joins TRBV7-9 and TRBJ2-7, with 10 bases matching TRBD2. The V segment lost 6 bases and the J segment 6 bases; nucleotides outside the gene matches: 5. This CDR3 has 13 amino acids. CDR1 is SEHNR, CDR2 FQNEAQ, per germline (reference sequence). This CDR3 reads CASRASGRSEQYF. The DNA for the CDR3 is TGTGCCAGCAGGGCTAGCGGGAGAAGCGAGCAGTACTTC. Variable domain in full (rest from reference TRBV7-9 and TRBJ2-7): DTGVSQNPRHKITKRGQNVTFRCDPISEHNRLYWYRQTLGQGPEFLTYFQNEAQLEKSRLLSDRFSAERPKGSFSTLEIQRTEQGDSAMYLCASRASGRSEQYFGPGTRLTVT.

The chain combines TRBV4-1 with TRBJ2-7, with TRBD1 matching 12 bases. V trimming: 4 bases; J trimming: 2 bases; junction bases outside the gene matches: 3. The CDR3 is 15 residues long. Looked up from germline, CDR1 is MGHRA and CDR2 is YSYEKL. CDR3 in DNA: TGCGCCAGCAGCCCCGGGACAGGGGGCACCTACGAGCAGTACGTC. Protein: CASSPGTGGTYEQYV.

The rearrangement uses TRBV7-2 and TRBJ1-2, with 8 nucleotides matching TRBD1. The V gene end was trimmed by 2 bases and the J gene end by 3 bases; junction bases not matched to a gene: 8. The CDR3 consists of 16 residues. The V gene's germline CDR1 is SGHTA and CDR2 FQGNSA. CDR3 sequence reads: CASSLSGQEKDYGYTF. DNA of the CDR3: TGTGCCAGCAGCTTATCGGGACAGGAGAAAGACTATGGCTACACCTTC.

This clonotype has a handful of counts. V gene TRBV6-5 combines with J gene TRBJ2-6; D unclear. CDR1 is MNHEY and CDR2 is SVGAGI in the germline V gene. The CDR3 length is 15 residues. V lost 2 bases, J lost 0 bases, and 5 bases lay in between. CDR3 residues: CASSYVLSGANVLTF. In DNA form, the CDR3 reads TGTGCCAGCAGTTACGTCCTCTCTGGGGCCAACGTCCTGACTTTC.

The chain joins TRBV29-1 to TRBJ1-1; TRBD1 might be the D (5 bases). CDR1 is SQVTM, CDR2 ANQGSEA, per germline. The V end lost 5 bases, the J end lost 10 bases, and 14 bases lay between the germline ends. This CDR3 comprises 11 residues. The CDR3 here is CSVSGPQGAFF. The CDR3 DNA sequence: TGCAGCGTTTCAGGGCCCCAGGGAGCTTTCTTT.

This clonotype appeared once. This rearrangement joins TRBV2 to TRBJ2-1; 10 bases map to TRBD2. V was pared by 5 bases and J by 4 bases, with 2 bases of the junction left unmatched. The germline V gene encodes CDR1 SNHLY and CDR2 FYNNEI. The CDR3 sequence is 14 residues long. This chain's CDR3 is CASSTSGTYNEQFF. CDR3 nucleotides: TGTGCCAGCAGTACTAGCGGGACTTACAATGAGCAGTTCTTC.

CDR3 in amino acids: CASSWTGATDTQYF. The CDR3 bases are TGTGCCAGCAGTTGGACAGGGGCTACGGATACGCAGTATTTT. The chain recombines TRBV27 with TRBJ2-3, with TRBD1 matching over 9 bases. V shed 4 bases and J 6 bases; nucleotides not matched to a gene: 5. CDR3 length equals 14 residues. Germline lookup yields CDR1 MNHEY and CDR2 SMNVEV (reference sequence).

The chain is built from TRBV6-2 or TRBV6-3 and TRBJ1-2; 7 nucleotides agree with TRBD1. The CDR3 has 13 amino acids. Germline loops: CDR1 MNHEY, CDR2 SVGEGT. Trimming at V came to 6 bases and at J to 5 bases, leaving 6 bases not matched to a gene. CDR3 in amino acids: CASSSGQPYGYTF. Here the CDR3 DNA reads TGTGCCAGCAGCTCGGGACAGCCTTATGGCTACACCTTC.

V and J are TRBV15 and TRBJ1-1, with unresolved D. Trimming pared 0 bases from V and 4 bases from J, leaving 9 bases between. The CDR3 is 14 residues long. Per germline, CDR1 LNHNV and CDR2 YYDKDF (reference sequence). The CDR3 sequence is CATSRDLRVTEAFF. CDR3 DNA: TGTGCCACCAGCAGAGACCTACGTGTCACTGAAGCTTTCTTT.